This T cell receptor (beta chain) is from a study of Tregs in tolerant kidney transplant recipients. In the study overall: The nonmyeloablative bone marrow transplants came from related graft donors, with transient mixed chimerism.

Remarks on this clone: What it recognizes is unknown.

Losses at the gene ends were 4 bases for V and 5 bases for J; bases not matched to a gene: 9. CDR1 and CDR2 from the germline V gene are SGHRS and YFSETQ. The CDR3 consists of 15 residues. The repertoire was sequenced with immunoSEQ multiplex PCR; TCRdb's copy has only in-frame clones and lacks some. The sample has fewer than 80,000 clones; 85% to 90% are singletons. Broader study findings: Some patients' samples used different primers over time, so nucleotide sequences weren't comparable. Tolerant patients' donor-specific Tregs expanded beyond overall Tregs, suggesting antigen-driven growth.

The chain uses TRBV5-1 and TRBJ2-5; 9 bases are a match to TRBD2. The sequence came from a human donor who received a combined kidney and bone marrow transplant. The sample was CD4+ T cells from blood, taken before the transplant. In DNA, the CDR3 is TGCGCCAGCAGCGGAGGTAGCGGGAGTATCGAGACCCAGTACTTC. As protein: CASSGGSGSIETQYF.